This TCR beta chain came from a study of blood T cell repertoires in COVID-19. Two negative PCRs, clearance, or symptom resolution had been documented for recovered Cohort 3 donors. This CDR3 spans 16 amino acids. The junction had 14 bases not matched to a gene; V was cut back by 6 bases and J by 7 bases. Germline assignment: CDR1 LNHDA and CDR2 SQIVND (reference sequence). In its sample, this clone was seen once. The protocol was immunoSEQ multiplex PCR, while the TCRdb copy is restricted to in-frame clones and leaves out a portion. The sample shows about 400,000 clones, approximately 87% of them seen only once.

The genes are TRBV19 and TRBJ1-5, with 8 bases that match TRBD1. This TCR was sampled from a woman aged 50 to 60 who had recovered from COVID-19. Sequencing was carried out using PBMCs or T cells enriched from blood (not recorded which). The CDR3, as DNA: TGTGCCAGTAGGAGGGGACCAGGGGGCCTGAGGCAGCCCCAGCATTTT. The encoded protein is CASRRGPGGLRQPQHF.